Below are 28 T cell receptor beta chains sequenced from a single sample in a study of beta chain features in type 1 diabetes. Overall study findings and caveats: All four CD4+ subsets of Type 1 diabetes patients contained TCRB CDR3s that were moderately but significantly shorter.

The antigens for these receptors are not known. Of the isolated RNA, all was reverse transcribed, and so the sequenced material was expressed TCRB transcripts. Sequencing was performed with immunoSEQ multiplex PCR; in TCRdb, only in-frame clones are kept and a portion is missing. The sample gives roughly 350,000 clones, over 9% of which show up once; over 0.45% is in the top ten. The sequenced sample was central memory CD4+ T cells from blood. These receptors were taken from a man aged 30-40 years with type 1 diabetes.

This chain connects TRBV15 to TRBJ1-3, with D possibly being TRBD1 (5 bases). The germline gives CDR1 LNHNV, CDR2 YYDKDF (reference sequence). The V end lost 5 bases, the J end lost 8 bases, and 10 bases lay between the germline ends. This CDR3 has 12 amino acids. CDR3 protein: CATSVQGDTIYF. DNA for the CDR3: TGTGCCACCAGCGTTCAGGGAGACACCATATATTTT.

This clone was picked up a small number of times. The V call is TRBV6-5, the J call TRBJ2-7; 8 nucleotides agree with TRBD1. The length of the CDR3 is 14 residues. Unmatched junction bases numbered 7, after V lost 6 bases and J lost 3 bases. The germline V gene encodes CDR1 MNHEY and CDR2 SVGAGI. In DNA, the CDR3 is TGTGCCAGCAGGGACAGGGCCGGAGTCTACGAGCAGTACTTC. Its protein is CASRDRAGVYEQYF.

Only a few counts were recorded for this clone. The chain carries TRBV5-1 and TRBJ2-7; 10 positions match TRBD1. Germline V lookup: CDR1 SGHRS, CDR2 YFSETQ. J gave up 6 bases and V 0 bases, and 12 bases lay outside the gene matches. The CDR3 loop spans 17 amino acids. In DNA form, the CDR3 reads TGCGCCAGCAGCTTGGCGGCCTCCGGGACAGGGGTAGGCGAGCAGTACTTC. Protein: CASSLAASGTGVGEQYF.

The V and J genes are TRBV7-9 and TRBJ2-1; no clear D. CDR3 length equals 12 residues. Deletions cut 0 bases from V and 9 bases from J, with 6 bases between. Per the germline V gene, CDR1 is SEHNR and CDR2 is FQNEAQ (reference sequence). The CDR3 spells CASSLAKGEQFF. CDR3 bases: TGTGCCAGCAGCTTAGCGAAGGGTGAGCAGTTCTTC.

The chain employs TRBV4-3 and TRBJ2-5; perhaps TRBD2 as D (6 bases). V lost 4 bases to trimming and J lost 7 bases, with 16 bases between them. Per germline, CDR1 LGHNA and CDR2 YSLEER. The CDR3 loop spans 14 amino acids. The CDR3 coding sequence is TGCGCCAGCAGCCGTTGGGACCGGGGGTCGACCCAGTACTTC. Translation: CASSRWDRGSTQYF.

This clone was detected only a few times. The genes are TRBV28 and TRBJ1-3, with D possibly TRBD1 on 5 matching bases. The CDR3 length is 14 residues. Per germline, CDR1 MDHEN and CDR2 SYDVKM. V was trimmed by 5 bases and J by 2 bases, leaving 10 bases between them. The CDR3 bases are TGTGCCAGCAGTGAGTCAGGGACTGGAAACACCATATATTTT. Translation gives CASSESGTGNTIYF.

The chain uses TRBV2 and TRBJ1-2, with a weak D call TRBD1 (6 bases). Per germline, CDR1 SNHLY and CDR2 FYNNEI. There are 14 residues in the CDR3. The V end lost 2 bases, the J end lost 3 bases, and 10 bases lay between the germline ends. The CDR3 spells CASSEQGLDYGYTF. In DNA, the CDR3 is TGTGCCAGCAGTGAACAGGGGCTGGACTATGGCTACACCTTC.

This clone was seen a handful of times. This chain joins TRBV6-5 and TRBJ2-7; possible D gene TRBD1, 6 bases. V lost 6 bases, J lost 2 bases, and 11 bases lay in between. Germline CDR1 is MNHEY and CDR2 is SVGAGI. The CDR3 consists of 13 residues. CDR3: CASRGTYPYEQYF. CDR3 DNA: TGTGCCAGCAGGGGGACATATCCCTACGAGCAGTACTTC.

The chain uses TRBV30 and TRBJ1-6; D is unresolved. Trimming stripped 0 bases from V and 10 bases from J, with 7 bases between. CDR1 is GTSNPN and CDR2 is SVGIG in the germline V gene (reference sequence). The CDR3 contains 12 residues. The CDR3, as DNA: TGTGCCTGGAGTGTACTGGCCTCACCCCTCCACTTT. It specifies CAWSVLASPLHF. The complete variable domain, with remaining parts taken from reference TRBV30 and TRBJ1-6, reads SQTIHQWPATLVQPVGSPLSLECTVEGTSNPNLYWYRQAAGRGLQLLFYSVGIGQISSEVPQNLSASRPQDRQFILSSKKLLLSDSGFYLCAWSVLASPLHFGNGTRLTVT.

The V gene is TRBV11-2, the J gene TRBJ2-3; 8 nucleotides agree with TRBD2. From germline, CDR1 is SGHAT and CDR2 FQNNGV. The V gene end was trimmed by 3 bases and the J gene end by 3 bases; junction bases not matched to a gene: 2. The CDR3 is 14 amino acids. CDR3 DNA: TGTGCCAGCAGCTTGAGACTAGCGACAGATACGCAGTATTTT. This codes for CASSLRLATDTQYF.

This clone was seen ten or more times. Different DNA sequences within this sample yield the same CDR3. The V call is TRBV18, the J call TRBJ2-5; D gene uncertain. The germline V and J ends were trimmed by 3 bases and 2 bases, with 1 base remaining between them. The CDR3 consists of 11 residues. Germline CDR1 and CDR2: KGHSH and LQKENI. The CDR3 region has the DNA TGTGCCAGCTCACCGCAAGAGACCCAGTACTTC. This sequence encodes CASSPQETQYF.

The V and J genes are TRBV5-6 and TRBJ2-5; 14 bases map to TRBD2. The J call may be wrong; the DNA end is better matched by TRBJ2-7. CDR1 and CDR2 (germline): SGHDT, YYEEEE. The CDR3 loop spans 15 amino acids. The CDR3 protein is CASSWGLAGDYEQYF. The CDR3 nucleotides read TGTGCCAGCAGCTGGGGACTAGCGGGAGACTACGAGCAGTACTTC.

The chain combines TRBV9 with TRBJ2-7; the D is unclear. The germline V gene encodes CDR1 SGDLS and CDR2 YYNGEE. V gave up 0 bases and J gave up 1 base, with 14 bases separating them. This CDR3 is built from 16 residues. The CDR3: CASSVGPLTFSYEQYF. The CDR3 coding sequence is TGTGCCAGCAGCGTAGGACCACTCACCTTTTCCTACGAGCAGTACTTC.

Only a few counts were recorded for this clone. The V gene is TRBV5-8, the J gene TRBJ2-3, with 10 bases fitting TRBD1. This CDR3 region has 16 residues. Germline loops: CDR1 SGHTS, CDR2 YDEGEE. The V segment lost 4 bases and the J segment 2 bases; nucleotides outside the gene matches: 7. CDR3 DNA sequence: TGTGCCAGCAGCCCGGGACAGGGGACAAACACAGATACGCAGTATTTT. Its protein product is CASSPGQGTNTDTQYF.

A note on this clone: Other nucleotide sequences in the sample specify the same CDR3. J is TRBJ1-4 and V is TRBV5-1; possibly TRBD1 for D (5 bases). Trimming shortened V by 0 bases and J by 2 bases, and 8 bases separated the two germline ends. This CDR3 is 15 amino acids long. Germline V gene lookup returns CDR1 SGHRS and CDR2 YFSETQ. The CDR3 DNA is TGCGCCAGCAGCTTGGTCGGGGGTACTAATGAAAAACTGTTTTTT. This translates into CASSLVGGTNEKLFF.

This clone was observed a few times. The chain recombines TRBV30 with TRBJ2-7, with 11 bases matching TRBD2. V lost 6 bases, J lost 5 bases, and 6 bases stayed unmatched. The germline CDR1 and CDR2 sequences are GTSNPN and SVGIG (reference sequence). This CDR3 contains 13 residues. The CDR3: CACLAGGNDEQYF. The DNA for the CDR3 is TGTGCCTGTTTAGCGGGAGGGAATGACGAGCAGTACTTC.

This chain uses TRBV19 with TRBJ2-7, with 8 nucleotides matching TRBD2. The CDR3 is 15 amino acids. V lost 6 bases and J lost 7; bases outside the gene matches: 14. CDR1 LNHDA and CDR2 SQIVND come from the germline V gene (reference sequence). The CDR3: CASSSGTSGGEEQYF. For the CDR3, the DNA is TGTGCCAGTAGCAGCGGGACTAGTGGAGGGGAGGAGCAGTACTTC.

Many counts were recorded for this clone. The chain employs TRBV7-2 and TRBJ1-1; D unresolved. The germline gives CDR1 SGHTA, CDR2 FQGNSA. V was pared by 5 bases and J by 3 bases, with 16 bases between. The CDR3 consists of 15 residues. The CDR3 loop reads CASSPTASRDTEAFF. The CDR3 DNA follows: TGTGCCAGCAGCCCAACGGCTTCTAGGGACACTGAAGCTTTCTTT. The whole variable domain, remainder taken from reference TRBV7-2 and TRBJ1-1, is GAGVSQSPSNKVTEKGKDVELRCDPISGHTALYWYRQSLGQGLEFLIYFQGNSAPDKSGLPSDRFSAERTGGSVSTLTIQRTQQEDSAVYLCASSPTASRDTEAFFGQGTRLTVV.

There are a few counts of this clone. The CDR3 protein is CASSLLGASGRGSNSYEQYF. The CDR3 DNA reads TGTGCCAGCAGCTTATTGGGGGCTAGCGGGAGAGGATCAAACTCCTACGAGCAGTACTTC. This sequence joins TRBV7-6 and TRBJ2-7, with 10 bases matching TRBD2. The junction had 16 bases not matched to a gene; V was cut back by 2 bases and J by 0 bases. Germline lookup yields CDR1 SGHVS and CDR2 FNYEAQ. The CDR3 contains 20 residues. Full variable domain (outside the CDR3, taken from reference TRBV7-6 and TRBJ2-7): GAGVSQSPRYKVTKRGQDVALRCDPISGHVSLYWYRQALGQGPEFLTYFNYEAQQDKSGLPNDRFSAERPEGSISTLTIQRTEQRDSAMYRCASSLLGASGRGSNSYEQYFGPGTRLTVT.

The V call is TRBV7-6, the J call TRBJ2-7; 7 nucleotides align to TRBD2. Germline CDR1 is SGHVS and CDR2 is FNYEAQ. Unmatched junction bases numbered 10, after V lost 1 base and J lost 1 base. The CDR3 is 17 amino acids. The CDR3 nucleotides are TGTGCCAGCAGCTTAGAGGCCGGCGGGAGCACTTCCTACGAGCAGTACTTC. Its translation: CASSLEAGGSTSYEQYF.

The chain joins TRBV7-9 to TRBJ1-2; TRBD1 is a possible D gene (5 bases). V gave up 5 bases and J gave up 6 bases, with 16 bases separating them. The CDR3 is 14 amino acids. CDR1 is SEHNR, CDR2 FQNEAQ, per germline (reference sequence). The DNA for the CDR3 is TGTGCCAGCAGCCAGACGGGACGACATAATGGCTACACCTTC. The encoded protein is CASSQTGRHNGYTF.

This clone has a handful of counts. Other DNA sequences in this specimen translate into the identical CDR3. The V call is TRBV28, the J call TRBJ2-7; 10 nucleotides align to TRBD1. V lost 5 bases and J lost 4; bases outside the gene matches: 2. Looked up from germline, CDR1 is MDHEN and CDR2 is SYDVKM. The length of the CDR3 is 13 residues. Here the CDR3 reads CASSPGQGYEQYF. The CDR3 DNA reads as TGTGCCAGCAGTCCGGGACAGGGGTACGAGCAGTACTTC.

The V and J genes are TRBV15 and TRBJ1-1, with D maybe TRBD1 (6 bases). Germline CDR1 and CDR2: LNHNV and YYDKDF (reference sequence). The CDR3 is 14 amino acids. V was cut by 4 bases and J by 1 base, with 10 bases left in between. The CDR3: CATSKDSWNTEAFF. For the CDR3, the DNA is TGTGCCACCAGCAAGGACAGTTGGAACACTGAAGCTTTCTTT.

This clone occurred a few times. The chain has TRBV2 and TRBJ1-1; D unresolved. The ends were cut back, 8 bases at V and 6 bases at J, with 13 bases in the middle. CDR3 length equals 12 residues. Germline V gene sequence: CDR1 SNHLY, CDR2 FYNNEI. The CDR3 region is CASLESGAEAFF. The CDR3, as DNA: TGTGCCAGCCTAGAGTCCGGGGCTGAAGCTTTCTTT.

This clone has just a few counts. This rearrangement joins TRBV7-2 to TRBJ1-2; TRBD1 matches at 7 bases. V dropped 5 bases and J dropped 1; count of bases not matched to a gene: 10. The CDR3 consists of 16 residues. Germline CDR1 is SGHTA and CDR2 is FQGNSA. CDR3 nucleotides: TGTGCCAGCAGCCAAGTCAGGGGGAGTTTTAACTATGGCTACACCTTC. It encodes CASSQVRGSFNYGYTF.

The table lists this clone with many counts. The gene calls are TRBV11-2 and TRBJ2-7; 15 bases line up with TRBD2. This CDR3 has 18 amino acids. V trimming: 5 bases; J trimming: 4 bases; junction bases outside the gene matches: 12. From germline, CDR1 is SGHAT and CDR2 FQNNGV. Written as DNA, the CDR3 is TGTGCCAGCAGCCCTGGGACTAGCGGGAGGAGAGTGGGTTACGAGCAGTACTTC. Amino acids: CASSPGTSGRRVGYEQYF.

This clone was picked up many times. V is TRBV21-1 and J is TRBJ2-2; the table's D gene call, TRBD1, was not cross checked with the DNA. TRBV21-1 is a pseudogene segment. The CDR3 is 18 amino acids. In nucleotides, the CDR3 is TGTGCCAGCAGCAAAAAGGGGGTCTGTCAGTCGAACACCGGGGAGCTGTTTTTT. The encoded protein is CASSKKGVCQSNTGELFF.

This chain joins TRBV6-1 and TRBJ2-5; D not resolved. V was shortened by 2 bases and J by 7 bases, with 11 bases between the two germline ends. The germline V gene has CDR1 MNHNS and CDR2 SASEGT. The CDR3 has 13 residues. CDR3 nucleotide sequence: TGTGCCAGCAGTGAAAATATCCGCTCGACCCAGTACTTC. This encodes CASSENIRSTQYF.